The 16 T cell receptor beta chains given below trace back to one sample, sequenced in a study of cytotoxic CD8 clonotypes in ibrutinib-treated CLL. Profiled with immunoSEQ multiplex PCR; TCRdb holds only in-frame clones, not every one. Of some 80,000 clones in the sample, roughly 80% were seen once. Specimen: PBMCs, collected after 12 months of ibrutinib treatment. Every receptor here comes from a human donor with chronic lymphocytic leukemia.

The rearrangement joins TRBV7-2 to TRBJ2-3, with a weak D call TRBD1 (5 bases). The CDR3 has 14 amino acids. The V and J ends lost 5 bases and 6 bases respectively, with 15 bases between them. Germline CDR1 reads SGHTA; CDR2 reads FQGNSA. The CDR3 nucleotides are TGTGCCAGCAGCACCGGTGGGGCCCAGGATACGCAGTATTTT. This gives the protein CASSTGGAQDTQYF.

The chain carries TRBV28 and TRBJ1-5; the match to TRBD1 covers 10 bases. J gave up 5 bases and V 6 bases, and 4 bases lay outside the gene matches. The CDR3 is made up of 14 amino acids. CDR1 and CDR2 from the germline V gene are MDHEN and SYDVKM. CDR3 region: CASRGTGAYQPQHF. CDR3 DNA: TGTGCCAGCAGGGGGACAGGGGCCTATCAGCCCCAGCATTTT.

This clone was recorded only once. This rearrangement joins TRBV6-5 to TRBJ1-5; perhaps TRBD1 as D (5 bases). The V gene lost 11 bases and the J gene lost 2 bases, with 19 bases spanning the gap. The CDR3 extends over 15 amino acids. The germline gives CDR1 MNHEY, CDR2 SVGAGI. This CDR3 reads CAARRTGGGNQPQHF. CDR3 DNA: TGTGCCGCGCGCCGGACCGGGGGAGGCAATCAGCCCCAGCATTTT.

This clone was observed a few times. The chain has TRBV18 and TRBJ2-7, with TRBD1 matching 7 bases. V shed 2 bases, J shed 6 bases, and the junction held 4 bases outside the gene matches. Germline V lookup: CDR1 KGHSH, CDR2 LQKENI. This CDR3 contains 13 residues. This CDR3 reads CASSPVTGLEQYF. CDR3 nucleotides: TGTGCCAGCTCACCAGTGACAGGGCTCGAGCAGTACTTC.

The rearrangement uses TRBV18 and TRBJ2-5, with a tentative D call TRBD2 (7 bases). The CDR3 covers 14 residues. The V end was cut by 6 bases, the J end by 6 bases, with 17 bases between. Germline CDR1 is KGHSH and CDR2 is LQKENI. CDR3 loop: CASSTPGGPKTQYF. The CDR3 bases are TGTGCCAGCTCCACGCCCGGGGGGCCGAAGACCCAGTACTTC.

This clone has just one count. The CDR3 is CASTTTSGNTGELFF. For the CDR3, the DNA is TGTGCCAGTACCACGACTAGCGGAAACACCGGGGAGCTGTTTTTT. The chain uses TRBV19 and TRBJ2-2, with 9 nucleotides matching TRBD2. The CDR3 runs 15 residues. The V and J ends lost 7 bases and 2 bases, in that order; junction bases with no gene match: 5. Germline CDR1 LNHDA, CDR2 SQIVND (reference sequence).

This clone was found a few times. The V call is TRBV6-5, the J call TRBJ1-4; no reliable D call. With 7 bases removed from V and 8 bases from J, the gap between germline ends came to 14 bases. The length of the CDR3 is 13 residues. Germline loops: CDR1 MNHEY, CDR2 SVGAGI. CDR3 residues: CASKQPATEKLFF. As DNA, the CDR3 is TGTGCCAGCAAACAACCGGCTACAGAAAAACTGTTTTTT.

The chain combines TRBV21-1 with TRBJ2-1; no check of the table's D call, TRBD1, against the DNA was made. TRBV21-1 is classified as a pseudogene. The length of the CDR3 is 14 residues. The CDR3 reads CASTPGPHSDEQFF. The CDR3 DNA sequence: TGTGCCAGCACCCCAGGGCCCCACAGTGATGAGCAGTTCTTC.

The chain uses TRBV7-2 and TRBJ1-2; a possible D gene is TRBD1 (6 bases). This CDR3 is 15 amino acids long. V was pared by 5 bases and J by 2 bases, with 15 bases between. In germline, CDR1 is SGHTA, CDR2 FQGNSA. The CDR3 DNA reads TGTGCCAGCAGCCGACTACAGGGCCCAAACTATGGCTACACCTTC. Protein: CASSRLQGPNYGYTF.

The chain employs TRBV4-1 and TRBJ2-1, with D possibly TRBD1 on 5 matching bases. The length of the CDR3 is 15 residues. CDR1 and CDR2 from the germline V gene are MGHRA and YSYEKL. The V end was cut by 1 base, the J end by 2 bases, with 9 bases between. Here the CDR3 reads CASSQVDNPYNEQFF. CDR3 sequence (DNA): TGCGCCAGCAGCCAAGTGGACAACCCCTACAATGAGCAGTTCTTC.

This rearrangement joins TRBV18 to TRBJ1-2, with D tentatively TRBD1 (5 bases). The CDR3 sequence is 14 residues long. Between the trimmed V and J ends, which lost 3 bases and 5 bases, there was a span of 13 bases. Per the germline V gene, CDR1 is KGHSH and CDR2 is LQKENI. Written as DNA, the CDR3 is TGTGCCAGCTCACCCTCGACAGAACAGTATGGCTACACCTTC. Its translation: CASSPSTEQYGYTF.

This clone was detected only a few times. V is TRBV7-9 and J is TRBJ2-1; perhaps TRBD2 as D (5 bases). Germline lookup yields CDR1 SEHNR and CDR2 FQNEAQ (reference sequence). Trimming pared 3 bases from V and 12 bases from J, leaving 18 bases between. There are 14 residues in the CDR3. In nucleotides, the CDR3 is TGTGCCAGCAGCTTTGGCCAACCCGGGGATGGGCAGTTCTTC. Translation: CASSFGQPGDGQFF.

The chain joins TRBV10-3 to TRBJ2-7; 10 bases map to TRBD2. The CDR3 extends over 15 amino acids. V was clipped by 2 bases and J by 6 bases; unmatched bases: 7. The germline gives CDR1 ENHRY, CDR2 SYGVKD. As DNA, the CDR3 is TGTGCCATCAGTGAGCCCATAGCGGGAGGTTCCGAGCAGTACTTC. It encodes CAISEPIAGGSEQYF.

The chain recombines TRBV7-9 with TRBJ2-3, with a weak D call TRBD2 (5 bases). Trimming removed 5 bases from V and 1 base from J, with 16 bases in between. The CDR3 length is 16 residues. CDR1 and CDR2 (germline): SEHNR, FQNEAQ (reference sequence). CDR3 sequence reads: CASSPRGLTGTDTQYF. The CDR3 DNA is TGTGCCAGCAGCCCCAGAGGGCTTACAGGCACAGATACGCAGTATTTT.

The gene calls are TRBV28 and TRBJ1-2; the match to TRBD1 covers 7 bases. Per the germline V gene, CDR1 is MDHEN and CDR2 is SYDVKM. The CDR3 loop spans 15 amino acids. V lost 3 bases to trimming and J lost 9 bases; unmatched junction nucleotides: 13. The CDR3 coding sequence is TGTGCCAGCAGTTTGGACAGGTTTTCGCCAGCTCGCTACACCTTC. Translation gives CASSLDRFSPARYTF.

This clone was detected only a few times. This chain joins TRBV2 and TRBJ1-1, with unresolved D. V dropped 6 bases and J dropped 9 bases, with 20 bases sitting between them. The CDR3 runs 14 residues. CDR1 and CDR2 from the germline V gene are SNHLY and FYNNEI. The CDR3 sequence: CASRVGSSSSQAFF. DNA for the CDR3: TGTGCCAGCAGGGTGGGCAGCTCCTCCTCCCAAGCTTTCTTT.